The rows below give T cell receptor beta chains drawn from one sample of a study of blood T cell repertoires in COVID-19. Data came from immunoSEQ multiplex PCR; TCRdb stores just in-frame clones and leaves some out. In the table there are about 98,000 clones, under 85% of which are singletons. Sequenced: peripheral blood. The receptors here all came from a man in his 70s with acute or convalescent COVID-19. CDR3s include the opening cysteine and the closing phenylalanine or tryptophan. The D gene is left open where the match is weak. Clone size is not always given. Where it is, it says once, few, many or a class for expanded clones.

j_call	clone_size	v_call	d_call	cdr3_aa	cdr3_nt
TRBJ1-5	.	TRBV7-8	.	CASSLDLRGDNQPQHF	TGTGCCAGCAGCTTAGATCTACGGGGAGACAATCAGCCCCAGCATTTT
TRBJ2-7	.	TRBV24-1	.	CATSDRYEQYF	TGTGCCACCAGTGACCGCTACGAGCAGTACTTC
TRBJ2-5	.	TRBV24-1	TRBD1	CATGGTGLQETQYF	TGTGCCACCGGGGGGACAGGGCTCCAAGAGACCCAGTACTTC
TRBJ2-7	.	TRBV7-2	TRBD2	CASSLEGTSVYEQYF	TGTGCCAGCAGCTTAGAAGGGACTAGCGTGTACGAGCAGTACTTC
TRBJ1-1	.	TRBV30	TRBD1	CAWSVLGQGAEAFF	TGTGCCTGGAGTGTTCTGGGACAGGGGGCTGAAGCTTTCTTT
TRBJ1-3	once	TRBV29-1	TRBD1	CSVTGTAGNTIYF	TGCAGCGTTACCGGGACAGCTGGAAACACCATATATTTT
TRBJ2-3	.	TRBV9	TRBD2	CASSPRLAGGSDTQYF	TGTGCCAGCAGCCCGAGACTAGCGGGAGGGTCAGATACGCAGTATTTT
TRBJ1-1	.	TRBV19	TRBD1	CASRRDRVGSTEAFF	TGTGCCAGTCGCCGGGACAGGGTAGGGAGCACTGAAGCTTTCTTT
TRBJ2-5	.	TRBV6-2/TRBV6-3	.	CASSYTGGLETQYF	TGTGCCAGCAGTTACACAGGAGGGCTGGAGACCCAGTACTTC
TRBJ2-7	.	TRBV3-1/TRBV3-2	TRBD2	CASSGGGIGEQYF	TGTGCCAGCAGCGGCGGGGGGATTGGAGAGCAGTACTTC
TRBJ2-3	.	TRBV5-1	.	CASTGQRTDTQYF	TGCGCCAGCACCGGACAGCGCACAGATACGCAGTATTTT
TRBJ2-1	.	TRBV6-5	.	CASGVQGFGEQFF	TGTGCCAGCGGAGTCCAGGGATTCGGGGAGCAGTTCTTC
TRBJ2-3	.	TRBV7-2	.	CASSPLSGLGTDTQYF	TGTGCCAGCAGCCCCCTGAGCGGGTTAGGTACAGATACGCAGTATTTT
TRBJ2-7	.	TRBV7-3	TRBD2	CASSLLAGAYEQYF	TGTGCCAGCAGCCTACTAGCGGGGGCCTACGAGCAGTACTTC
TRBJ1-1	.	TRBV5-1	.	CASSIGIRENTEAFF	TGCGCCAGCAGCATAGGAATCAGGGAAAACACTGAAGCTTTCTTT
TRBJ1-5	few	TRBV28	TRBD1	CASSIRQGGSQPQHF	TGTGCCAGCAGCATCCGACAGGGCGGTTCTCAGCCCCAGCATTTT